This TCR beta chain stems from a study of blood T cell repertoires in COVID-19. Study information: Sample material is recorded as cDNA or gDNA derived from T cells, B-cell-depleted T cells, or PBMCs.

Repertoires were generated with immunoSEQ multiplex PCR, while TCRdb's copy carries only in-frame clones and drops some. The table includes around 500,000 clones, around 87% detected once. The CDR3 is made up of 19 amino acids. Germline CDR1 is DFQATT and CDR2 is SNEGSKA (reference sequence). Unmatched junction bases numbered 13, after V lost 3 bases and J lost 3 bases. Assignments of participants to cohorts depended upon their own reported clinical history. The chain links TRBV20-1 to TRBJ2-1, with TRBD2 matching 14 bases. The specimen was PBMCs or T cells enriched from blood (not recorded which). The source of this sequence is a woman in her 40s who had recovered from COVID-19. The CDR3 DNA is TGCAGTGCTAGTAAGACTAGCGGGAGGGCCTGGTCTGTCTACAATGAGCAGTTCTTC. It encodes CSASKTSGRAWSVYNEQFF.